This TCR beta chain was captured in a study of blood T cell repertoires in COVID-19 (TCRdb year 2020). In the study overall: Samples covering the acute and convalescent phases of COVID-19 were provided by collaborators in the United States, Italy and Spain. The material from the prospective study consisted of cDNA or gDNA derived from T cells, B-cell-depleted T cells, or PBMCs. Deeply sampled blood TCRbeta repertoires from subjects exposed to, actively infected with, or recovered from COVID-19 were included in the dataset. The repertoires were released in a freely available public database meant as a resource for research on the immune response to SARS-CoV-2. Samples came from the ongoing ImmuneRACE study (first 160 participants) plus 1,254 subjects from 6 global collaborators. A de-identified subject ID, COVID-19 status, age in years and sex were almost always included in the sample metadata. HLA class I and class II types, where available, came from metadata supplied by the sample provider rather than from assay-based typing.

Broad study findings and their caveats: How much clinical and demographic metadata was included differed by source and by participant, and the metadata was provided uncurated.

The immunoSEQ Assay, a bias-controlled multiplex PCR, was used to amplify TCRbeta CDR3 regions from genomic DNA. For the original study's pipeline: Within the assay, amplification of reference gene primers was used to estimate how many nucleated cells each sample contained. Sequence reads were collapsed and filtered to measure the absolute abundance of every unique TCRbeta CDR3 rearrangement. For each sample, productive Simpson clonality was calculated as the square root of Simpson's diversity index across productive rearrangements. Here the immuneACCESS table is served through TCRdb, limited to in-frame sequences with V and J called. Missing clones are a known gap in these copies; in checked studies unresolved V genes cover under half, and the rest lacks a known reason. That table gives V, J and clone size, and the DNA gave D and trimming. The sample table shows over 100,000 clones, and around 89% are seen once. About 4.1% of the sample is in the top ten clones.

One collaborating source in Seattle enrolled patients while the patients were actively infected and followed the patients over time throughout the course of disease. Collaborating institutions collected whole blood in K2EDTA tubes following their own protocols. Collaborator samples were shipped for TCRbeta analysis as frozen whole blood, isolated PBMCs, or DNA extracted from either sample type. Including the terminal cysteine and phenylalanine, the CDR3 comprises 16 residues. Only the CDR3 part of the read is kept: 48 bases, read in frame from the first base. V lost 5 bases and J lost 7 bases, and the count of bases not matched to a germline gene is 10. In the germline V gene, CDR1 corresponds to MDHEN and CDR2 to SYDVKM. About this clone: No antigen is known for it. No qualities accompany the bases; no much larger clone lies one base away.

The sequence is built from TRBV28 and TRBJ2-1; the junction holds 11 bases that match TRBD2. The source material was peripheral blood. The receptor comes from a man aged 60-69 years with COVID-19, enrolled during active disease. The DNA is TGTGCCAGCAGTAGCCTTAGCGGGGGGGCTTGGAATGAGCAGTTCTTC. Translated, this gives CASSSLSGGAWNEQFF.